The rows below give T cell receptor beta chains drawn from one sample of a study of OX40 agonist ivuxolimab in advanced cancers. The assay was immunoSEQ multiplex PCR, and TCRdb's table has in-frame clones only and misses some. The sample yields 100,000 or so clones, roughly 95% seen once. Sequenced material: CD4+ or CD8+ T cells sorted from blood, taken in a trial of the OX40 agonist ivuxolimab. Receptors were obtained from an adult with an advanced solid tumor such as melanoma, head and neck, liver or kidney cancer. Each CDR3 is given with its conserved first and last residue. The order of the fields is D gene, J gene, V gene, clone size, CDR3 DNA, CDR3 protein. D genes are given only for firm matches. Clone sizes are given selectively: once, few, many, or a class where the clone is expanded.

NA	TRBJ2-7	TRBV15	NA	TGTGCCACCAGCAGAGGGGGGGTAGAGGCCTACGAGCAGTACTTC	CATSRGGVEAYEQYF
NA	TRBJ2-3	TRBV11-3	NA	TGTGCCAGCAGCTTACAGGGAGGCACAGATACGCAGTATTTT	CASSLQGGTDTQYF
NA	TRBJ1-4	TRBV28	once	TGTGCCAGCAGTTCTGGAAAACAGCGGACTAATGAAAAACTGTTTTTT	CASSSGKQRTNEKLFF
NA	TRBJ2-2	TRBV7-9	NA	TGTGCCAGCAGCCCAGGGACATACATTCGCACCGGGGAGCTGTTTTTT	CASSPGTYIRTGELFF
NA	TRBJ2-1	TRBV28	NA	TGTGCCAGCAGCCGACCGGGACGACCGGGGGATGAGCAGTTCTTC	CASSRPGRPGDEQFF
NA	TRBJ2-7	TRBV28	NA	TGTGCCAGCACAGGGCGACCCTACGAGCAGTACTTC	CASTGRPYEQYF
NA	TRBJ1-5	TRBV6-5	NA	TGTGCCAGCAGCCGATGGGGGCAGGCTACCCAGCCCCAGCATTTT	CASSRWGQATQPQHF
TRBD1	TRBJ1-5	TRBV7-9	NA	TGTGCCAGCAGCGGTCGGGACAGCCCTGACGGTTCCCAGCATTTT	CASSGRDSPDGSQHF
TRBD2	TRBJ2-7	TRBV10-3	NA	TGTGCCATCAGTGAGTCGACGGGGGGATTTCTACGCGAGCAGTACTTC	CAISESTGGFLREQYF
TRBD2	TRBJ2-5	TRBV2	NA	TGTGCCACCCAAGCGGGGGGCGGACCCCAAGAGACCCAGTACTTC	CATQAGGGPQETQYF
TRBD1	TRBJ1-5	TRBV12-5	few	TGTGCTAGTGGTTTGGGGACAGGGAGCTATCAGCCCCAGCATTTT	CASGLGTGSYQPQHF
NA	TRBJ2-2	TRBV28	NA	TGTGCCAGCAGCCCATCAGGGGGGAGCCCGTCGAACACCGGGGAGCTGTTTTTT	CASSPSGGSPSNTGELFF
NA	TRBJ1-6	TRBV11-2	few	TGTGCCAGCAGCATCGACACCCATAGGACCCTCCACTTT	CASSIDTHRTLHF
TRBD1	TRBJ1-5	TRBV5-1	NA	TGCGCCAGCAGCATGGGACAGGGAGGCCAGCCCCAGCATTTT	CASSMGQGGQPQHF
TRBD1	TRBJ1-6	TRBV6-5	NA	TGTGCCAGCAGTTATGAAACAGGGGGCTGGTATTCACCCCTCCACTTT	CASSYETGGWYSPLHF
TRBD1	TRBJ2-5	TRBV4-1	NA	TGCGCCAGCAGCCCCACCCCGACAGGGGGCTACCAAGAGACCCAGTACTTC	CASSPTPTGGYQETQYF
NA	TRBJ2-7	TRBV6-5	NA	TGTGCCAGCAGGGATTCCTACGAGCAGTACTTC	CASRDSYEQYF
NA	TRBJ1-5	TRBV5-1	few	TGCGCCAGCAGCTTGTGGGGCAATCAGCCCCAGCATTTT	CASSLWGNQPQHF
NA	TRBJ1-2	TRBV7-2	NA	TGTGCCAGCAGCTTAGTTGCAGGGGAGAATGGCTACACCTTC	CASSLVAGENGYTF
TRBD1	TRBJ2-7	TRBV10-3	NA	TGTGCCATCAGTGACCCGGGACAGGGGGCGGGTCGACGCTTC	CAISDPGQGAGRRF
NA	TRBJ2-7	TRBV11-2	NA	TGTGCCAGCAGCTTGGGGCCGGGGGTCTACGAGCAGTACTTC	CASSLGPGVYEQYF
NA	TRBJ2-1	TRBV9	NA	TGTGCCAGCAGCGCCGATTGGTGGGATGAGCAGTTCTTC	CASSADWWDEQFF
NA	TRBJ2-4	TRBV21-1	NA	TGTGCCAGCAGCGTCAGACAGGGGCGAGAAAACATTCAGTACTTC	CASSVRQGRENIQYF
NA	TRBJ2-2	TRBV21-1	NA	TGTGCCAGCTGGGGGACTAGCGGGATCGAAGGGACCGGGGAGCTGTTTTTT	CASWGTSGIEGTGELFF
NA	TRBJ2-3	TRBV4-3	NA	TGCGCCAGCAGCCAAGTTCTGGGCCCAGATACGCAGTATTTT	CASSQVLGPDTQYF
TRBD1	TRBJ2-3	TRBV5-1	NA	TGCGCCAGCAGCGGAACCCGGGACAGGGGTACAGATACGCAGTATTTT	CASSGTRDRGTDTQYF
NA	TRBJ2-2	TRBV19	NA	TGTGCCAGTAGTATCCCCGCGGGGATGGGGGCGCTGGTGTTTGCCGGGGAGCTGTTTTTT	CASSIPAGMGALVFAGELFF
TRBD1	TRBJ1-3	TRBV11-2	NA	TGTGCCAGCAGCTTAGATCCCCACAGGGGGCATGGAAACACCATATATTTT	CASSLDPHRGHGNTIYF
NA	TRBJ2-7	TRBV7-8	NA	TGTGCCAGCAGCCGACCGGGGGAGCAGTACTTC	CASSRPGEQYF
NA	TRBJ2-5	TRBV28	NA	TGTGCCAGCAGTCCCTCCCCGCAAGAGACCCAGTACTTC	CASSPSPQETQYF
NA	TRBJ2-3	TRBV6-5	NA	TGTGCCAGCAGCCTTCGACAGACCACAGATACGCAGTATTTT	CASSLRQTTDTQYF
TRBD1	TRBJ2-5	TRBV18	NA	TGTGCCAGCTCCCGGGACAGGGGGCCGGAGACCCAGTACTTC	CASSRDRGPETQYF
NA	TRBJ1-1	TRBV7-8	once	TGTGCCAGCAGCTTTGGGGACGAAGCTTTCTTT	CASSFGDEAFF
NA	TRBJ2-5	TRBV6-6	NA	TGTGCCAGCAGCCAGACTAGTCTGGGGACCCAGTACTTC	CASSQTSLGTQYF
TRBD2	TRBJ2-5	TRBV27	NA	TGTGCCAGCAGTCTTATAGGGGGACTAGCGGGAGGTGAGACCCAGTACTTC	CASSLIGGLAGGETQYF
TRBD1	TRBJ2-1	TRBV7-9	NA	TGTGCCAGCACCTTCTGGACAGGGGGGGATGAGCAGTTCTTC	CASTFWTGGDEQFF
TRBD2	TRBJ2-5	TRBV30	NA	TGTGCCTGGAGCCCTACTAGCGTTAGGGAGACCCAGTACTTC	CAWSPTSVRETQYF
NA	TRBJ1-5	TRBV7-2	NA	TGTGCCAGCAGCCTTAGGCAGTACAATCAGCCCCAGCATTTT	CASSLRQYNQPQHF